This record looks at one T cell receptor beta chain sequence and its context. The CDR3 length is 15 residues. CDR1 is MNHEY and CDR2 is SVGAGI in the germline V gene. V lost 0 bases to trimming and J lost 14 bases, with 17 bases between them. As originally analysed: Amplification of reference gene primers was used by the study to estimate nucleated cell counts. Some clones are missing from TCRdb's copy, which holds only in-frame ones; the method was immunoSEQ multiplex PCR. V and J calls and clone size are given by that table; D and trimming were obtained from the DNA. The data contain approximately 200,000 clones, 85% to 95% of them seen just once; the ten biggest clones take up approximately 0.69%. The sample is drawn from a study of blood T cell repertoires in COVID-19. Study in general: Samples of COVID-19 (acute and convalescent) were obtained from the United States, Italy and Spain. T cells, B-cell-depleted T cells, or PBMCs provided the cDNA or gDNA that served as material.

A Seattle source enrolled patients during active infection and followed them longitudinally. The source of this sequence is a man aged 25-45 years with COVID-19, enrolled during active disease. This rearrangement joins TRBV6-5 to TRBJ1-6; a weak D match, TRBD1 (5 bases). Sequences were obtained from peripheral blood. The CDR3 DNA reads as TGTGCCAGCAGTTACTCAGGGGACTCCCCTGAGGCCCTCCACTTT. It codes for CASSYSGDSPEALHF.